The source of this T cell receptor (beta chain) is a study of T cell repertoires in cytomegalovirus infection. About the study: Recently identified HLA-C-restricted CMV epitopes were used, and well-studied HLA-B-restricted CMV epitopes were used as well. Public TCR beta signature analysis indicated the presence of both CMV infection and matching HLA type. Study-level findings and limits: There were HLA-C-restricted CMV-specific TCR beta clonotypes dominating the ex vivo response. The study identified carriers of CMV plus the relevant HLA from cumulative public TCR beta family frequency.

The J segment lost 0 bases and the V segment lost 2 bases, leaving 12 bases of the junction unmatched. Per germline, CDR1 MNHEY and CDR2 SVGEGT. The CDR3 is 18 amino acids. TCRdb ran MiXCR on the reads and lists one entry per CDR3 protein. The sample has about 27,000 distinct CDR3 sequences, over 15% seen once. This clonotype was counted between two and nine times. What it binds is unknown. V is TRBV6-2 or TRBV6-3 and J is TRBJ2-5; 7 bases line up with TRBD2. Sequenced here: CD8+ T cells from cultured PBMCs, sampled from culture after CMV antigen stimulation. This sequence was found in a human donor in good health (CMV status not recorded). Some clones in this sample may be carry-over from other donors' samples. The CDR3 loop reads CASSYPLFAGEHQETQYF. CDR3 DNA: TGTGCCAGCAGTTACCCCCTTTTTGCGGGGGAACACCAAGAGACCCAGTACTTC.